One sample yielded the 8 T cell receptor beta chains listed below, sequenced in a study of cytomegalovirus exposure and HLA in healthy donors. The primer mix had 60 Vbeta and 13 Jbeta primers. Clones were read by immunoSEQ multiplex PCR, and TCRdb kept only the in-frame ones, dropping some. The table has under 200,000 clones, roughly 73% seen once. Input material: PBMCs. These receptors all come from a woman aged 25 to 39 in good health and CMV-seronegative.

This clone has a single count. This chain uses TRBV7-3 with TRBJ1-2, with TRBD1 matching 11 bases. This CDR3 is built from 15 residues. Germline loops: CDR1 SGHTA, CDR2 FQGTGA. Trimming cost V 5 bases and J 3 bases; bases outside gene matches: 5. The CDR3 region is CASSPRGQGDYGYTF. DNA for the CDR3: TGTGCCAGCAGCCCCCGGGGACAGGGGGACTATGGCTACACCTTC.

The CDR3 loop is CSASTGNTIYF. CDR3 DNA: TGCAGTGCTAGTACAGGAAACACCATATATTTT. This rearrangement joins TRBV20-1 to TRBJ1-3; D unclear. Trimming removed 3 bases from V and 4 bases from J, with 4 bases in between. CDR1 is DFQATT, CDR2 SNEGSKA, per germline (reference sequence). The CDR3 is 11 amino acids.

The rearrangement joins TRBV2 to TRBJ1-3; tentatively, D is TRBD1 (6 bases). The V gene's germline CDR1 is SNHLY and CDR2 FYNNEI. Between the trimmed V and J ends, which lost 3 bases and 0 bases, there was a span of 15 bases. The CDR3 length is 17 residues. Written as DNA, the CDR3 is TGTGCCAGCAGTGATTTAGCGGGGGGCCCCTCTGGAAACACCATATATTTT. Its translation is CASSDLAGGPSGNTIYF.

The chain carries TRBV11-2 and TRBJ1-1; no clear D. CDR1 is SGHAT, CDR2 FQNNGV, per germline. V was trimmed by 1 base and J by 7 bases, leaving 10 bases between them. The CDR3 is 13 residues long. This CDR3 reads CASSLARSYEAFF. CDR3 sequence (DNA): TGTGCCAGCAGCTTAGCCAGGTCCTATGAAGCTTTCTTT.

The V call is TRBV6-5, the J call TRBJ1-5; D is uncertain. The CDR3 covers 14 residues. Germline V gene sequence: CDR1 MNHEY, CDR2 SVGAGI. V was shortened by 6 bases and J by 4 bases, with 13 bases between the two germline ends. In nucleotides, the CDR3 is TGTGCCAGCAGGCATTATGGGGAGAATCAGCCCCAGCATTTT. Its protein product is CASRHYGENQPQHF.

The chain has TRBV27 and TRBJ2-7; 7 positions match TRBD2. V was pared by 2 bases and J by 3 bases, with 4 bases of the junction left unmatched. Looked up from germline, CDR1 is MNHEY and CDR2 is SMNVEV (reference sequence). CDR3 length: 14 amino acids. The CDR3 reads CASSLGGEGYEQYF. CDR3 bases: TGTGCCAGCAGTTTAGGGGGGGAGGGCTACGAGCAGTACTTC.

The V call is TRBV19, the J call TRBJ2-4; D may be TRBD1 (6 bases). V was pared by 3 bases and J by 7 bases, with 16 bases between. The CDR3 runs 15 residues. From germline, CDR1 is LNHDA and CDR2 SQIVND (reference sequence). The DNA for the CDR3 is TGTGCCAGTAGTATCAGGGACACCCTTGGGAACATTCAGTACTTC. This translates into CASSIRDTLGNIQYF. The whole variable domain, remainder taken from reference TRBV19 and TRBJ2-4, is DGGITQSPKYLFRKEGQNVTLSCEQNLNHDAMYWYRQDPGQGLRLIYYSQIVNDFQKGDIAEGYSVSREKKESFPLTVTSAQKNPTAFYLCASSIRDTLGNIQYFGAGTRLSVL.

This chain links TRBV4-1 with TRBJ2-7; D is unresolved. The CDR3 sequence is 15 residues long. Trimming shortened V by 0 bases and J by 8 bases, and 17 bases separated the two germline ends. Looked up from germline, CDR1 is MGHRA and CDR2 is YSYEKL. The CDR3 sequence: CASSQDPQEYYKQYF. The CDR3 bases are TGCGCCAGCAGCCAAGATCCCCAGGAATATTACAAGCAGTACTTC.